Sequencing of this T cell receptor beta chain was carried out in a study of blood T cell repertoires in COVID-19. About the research overall: Material from acute and convalescent COVID-19 was sourced from the United States, Italy and Spain. PBMCs, B-cell-depleted T cells, or T cells were the source of the cDNA or gDNA that made up the material.

As processed by the authors: Counts of nucleated cells, estimated from reference gene primer amplification, were obtained. TCRdb's table, derived via immunoSEQ multiplex PCR, lists solely in-frame clones and lacks some. The V and J calls and clone size were taken over from that table, and D and trimming were inferred from the DNA. Of over 150,000 clones listed, around 86% are singletons. CDR1 and CDR2 (germline): SGHDT, YYEEEE. This CDR3 is 16 amino acids long. The germline V and J ends were trimmed by 6 bases and 5 bases, with 23 bases remaining between them. The V gene is TRBV5-6, the J gene TRBJ2-5; perhaps TRBD1 as D (7 bases). The sequence came from a man aged 45-65 years with active or convalescent COVID-19. Source material: peripheral blood. CDR3 region: CASTEQGRTKRETQYF. In DNA, the CDR3 is TGTGCCAGCACCGAACAGGGGCGGACTAAGAGGGAGACCCAGTACTTC.